The 10 T cell receptor beta chains reported below all come from one sample, sequenced in a study of blood T cell repertoires in COVID-19. Clones were read by immunoSEQ multiplex PCR, and TCRdb kept only the in-frame ones, dropping some. This repertoire shows about 16,000 clones, 70% to 90% found once; its top ten account for approximately 12%. What was sequenced was peripheral blood. These receptors were taken from a human donor in a cohort sampled during active COVID-19.

Worth noting for this clone: Additional DNA sequences in this sample encode the identical CDR3. CDR3 residues: CASSVTGMNTEAFF. The CDR3 bases are TGTGCCAGCAGTGTAACAGGAATGAACACTGAAGCTTTCTTT. The genes are TRBV25-1 and TRBJ1-1, with a tentative D call TRBD1 (5 bases). The CDR3 has 14 amino acids. V lost 4 bases and J 0 bases, leaving 9 bases between the germline ends. Germline assignment: CDR1 MGHDK and CDR2 SYGVNS.

This chain links TRBV6-5 with TRBJ2-5; 7 bases map to TRBD1. CDR3 size: 15 residues. Per the germline V gene, CDR1 is MNHEY and CDR2 is SVGAGI. V dropped 7 bases and J dropped 5; count of bases not matched to a gene: 13. The CDR3 reads CASTGQATRQETQYF. The CDR3, as DNA: TGTGCCAGCACCGGACAGGCGACTCGCCAGGAGACCCAGTACTTC.

This rearrangement joins TRBV30 to TRBJ2-1; 8 nucleotides match TRBD2. The CDR3 sequence is 16 residues long. Germline lookup yields CDR1 GTSNPN and CDR2 SVGIG (reference sequence). Trimming took 1 base from V and 4 from J; bases not matched to a gene: 9. The CDR3, as DNA: TGTGCCTGGAGTGCCCTGAGCGGGGGCAGGTACAATGAGCAGTTCTTC. Translating gives CAWSALSGGRYNEQFF.

The rearrangement uses TRBV6-4 and TRBJ2-1, with D possibly TRBD1 on 7 matching bases. Germline values: CDR1 MRHNA, CDR2 SNTAGT. This CDR3 has 15 amino acids. Trimming removed 3 bases at V and 4 bases at J, with 13 bases between. CDR3 protein: CASSEQGGEYNEQFF. DNA of the CDR3: TGTGCCAGCAGTGAGCAGGGGGGAGAATACAATGAGCAGTTCTTC.

Written as DNA, the CDR3 is TGCGCCAGCAGCTGGGGACTAGCGGGGGGGCTGTCCTACAATGAGCAGTTCTTC. The encoded protein is CASSWGLAGGLSYNEQFF. The genes are TRBV5-1 and TRBJ2-1; 16 bases are a match to TRBD2. CDR3 length: 18 amino acids. Germline CDR1 and CDR2: SGHRS and YFSETQ. V was pared by 3 bases and J by 1 base, with 4 bases of the junction left unmatched.

V usage is TRBV30 and J usage is TRBJ1-4, with 8 bases identical to TRBD1. CDR1 and CDR2 from the germline V gene are GTSNPN and SVGIG (reference sequence). V was clipped by 2 bases and J by 8 bases; unmatched bases: 7. The CDR3 length is 14 residues. The CDR3 sequence: CAWSPDRGSEKLFF. The DNA of the CDR3 is TGTGCCTGGAGTCCCGACAGGGGAAGCGAAAAACTGTTTTTT.

This chain uses TRBV7-2 with TRBJ1-1; maybe TRBD1 (5 bases). V was pared by 7 bases and J by 3 bases, with 18 bases between. The CDR3 sequence is 15 residues long. In germline, CDR1 is SGHTA, CDR2 FQGNSA. In DNA, the CDR3 is TGTGCCAGCACCTTTTCCGGGGGTATGGACACTGAAGCTTTCTTT. It translates to CASTFSGGMDTEAFF.

A single count supports this clone. The chain couples TRBV6-5 to TRBJ2-2; possibly TRBD2 for D (7 bases). The CDR3 runs to 14 residues. Trimming stripped 5 bases from V and 5 bases from J, with 12 bases between. Germline V gene lookup returns CDR1 MNHEY and CDR2 SVGAGI. CDR3 DNA sequence: TGTGCCAGCAGTCCCCGGGGGGCTACCGGGGAGCTGTTTTTT. This translates into CASSPRGATGELFF.

The gene calls are TRBV5-1 and TRBJ2-7, with 8 nucleotides matching TRBD1. The trim removed 4 bases at V and 5 bases at J, leaving 14 bases unmatched. This CDR3 is 16 amino acids long. CDR1 SGHRS and CDR2 YFSETQ come from the germline V gene. The CDR3 bases are TGCGCCAGCAGCCCCCGACCCCAGGGGGCTCGTCACGAGCAGTACTTC. Amino acids: CASSPRPQGARHEQYF.

J is TRBJ2-1 and V is TRBV10-3; maybe TRBD1 (6 bases). In germline, CDR1 is ENHRY, CDR2 SYGVKD. Trimming left V 2 bases short and J 4 bases short, with 18 bases between. This CDR3 spans 17 amino acids. CDR3 DNA sequence: TGTGCCATCAGTGAGAGGGACACTAGGCCCCCTTACAATGAGCAGTTCTTC. Its translation: CAISERDTRPPYNEQFF.